The rows below give T cell receptor beta chains drawn from one sample of a study of Ad26.COV2.S vaccination and SARS-CoV-2 variants. Profiled with immunoSEQ multiplex PCR; TCRdb holds only in-frame clones, not every one. The table lists some 290,000 clones, about 86% of them singletons. The sequencing used peripheral blood, collected in a trial of Ad26.COV2.S vaccine versus placebo. All receptors come from a person between 18 and 59 years old who received the Ad26.COV2.S COVID-19 vaccine or a placebo. Both conserved end residues are part of each CDR3. A D gene is named only where the DNA matches it firmly. Some rows have no size entry. The others give once, few or many, or a class for an expanded clone.

TRBJ2-1 | TRBD2 | NA | TRBV5-1 | CASSSTSGGAHSEQFF | TGCGCCAGCAGCTCGACTAGCGGGGGAGCGCACAGCGAGCAGTTCTTC
TRBJ2-1 | TRBD2 | NA | TRBV7-2 | CASSLASVAGGLF | TGTGCCAGCAGCTTAGCATCCGTGGCGGGGGGGCTCTTC
TRBJ1-1 | NA | NA | TRBV19 | CASEGGGSKAFF | TGTGCCAGCGAAGGTGGGGGGTCTAAAGCTTTCTTT
TRBJ2-7 | TRBD2 | NA | TRBV19 | CASSMGGSITYEQYF | TGTGCCAGTAGTATGGGGGGGTCCATAACCTACGAGCAGTACTTC
TRBJ1-5 | NA | NA | TRBV9 | CASSVGTEINQPQHF | TGTGCCAGCAGCGTCGGGACTGAAATTAATCAGCCCCAGCATTTT
TRBJ1-4 | NA | NA | TRBV30 | CAWSAPTLTNEKLFF | TGTGCCTGGAGTGCCCCGACCTTAACTAATGAAAAACTGTTTTTT
TRBJ1-6 | NA | NA | TRBV12-3/TRBV12-4 | CASSFFNSPLHF | TGTGCCAGCAGTTTTTTTAATTCACCCCTCCACTTT
TRBJ1-1 | TRBD1 | few | TRBV5-4 | CASSTGDSWNTEAFF | TGTGCCAGCAGCACCGGGGACAGTTGGAACACTGAAGCTTTCTTT
TRBJ2-5 | TRBD2 | NA | TRBV4-1 | CASSHPGSGGAETQYF | TGCGCCAGCAGCCACCCGGGTAGCGGGGGGGCCGAGACCCAGTACTTC
TRBJ2-3 | NA | NA | TRBV11-1 | CASSLLGASTDTQYF | TGTGCCAGCAGCTTGCTAGGGGCCAGCACAGATACGCAGTATTTT
TRBJ2-1 | NA | NA | TRBV5-1 | CASSPLQGGNEQFF | TGCGCCAGCAGCCCTCTGCAGGGGGGGAATGAGCAGTTCTTC
TRBJ1-3 | NA | NA | TRBV11-2 | CASSLVQGVGNTIYF | TGTGCCAGCAGCTTAGTTCAAGGGGTTGGAAACACCATATATTTT
TRBJ1-2 | NA | few | TRBV4-3 | CASSQESGRLNYGYTF | TGCGCCAGCAGCCAGGAGAGTGGGAGGCTTAACTATGGCTACACCTTC
TRBJ2-3 | TRBD2 | NA | TRBV7-2 | CASSSGLVGADTQYF | TGTGCCAGCAGCTCTGGACTAGTGGGGGCAGATACGCAGTATTTT
TRBJ2-7 | NA | NA | TRBV18 | CASSPSSAEQQQYF | TGTGCCAGCTCACCTTCGTCGGCGGAGCAGCAGCAGTACTTC
TRBJ2-1 | NA | NA | TRBV6-5 | CASSYDRPTYNEQFF | TGTGCCAGCAGTTATGACAGACCGACCTACAATGAGCAGTTCTTC
TRBJ2-5 | TRBD2 | NA | TRBV9 | CASSARLAGGQETQYF | TGTGCCAGCAGCGCCCGACTAGCGGGGGGGCAAGAGACCCAGTACTTC
TRBJ2-3 | NA | NA | TRBV19 | CASSIQGLEDTQYF | TGTGCCAGTAGTATACAGGGTCTTGAAGATACGCAGTATTTT
TRBJ2-3 | TRBD2 | NA | TRBV7-9 | CATPLGGGFRTQYF | TGTGCCACTCCCCTGGGCGGGGGTTTTCGTACGCAGTATTTT
TRBJ1-1 | TRBD1 | NA | TRBV3-1/TRBV3-2 | CASSQAGDRAKVTEAFF | TGTGCCAGCAGCCAAGCTGGCGACAGGGCTAAGGTCACTGAAGCTTTCTTT
TRBJ2-7 | TRBD1 | NA | TRBV15 | CATSTGTGDVNEQYF | TGTGCCACCAGCACCGGGACAGGGGATGTCAACGAGCAGTACTTC
TRBJ1-2 | NA | NA | TRBV4-1 | CASSQDRNYGYTF | TGCGCCAGCAGCCAAGACAGGAACTATGGCTACACCTTC
TRBJ2-7 | NA | NA | TRBV5-1 | CASSPGGSYEQYF | TGCGCCAGCAGCCCTGGCGGATCCTACGAGCAGTACTTC
TRBJ1-2 | NA | once | TRBV19 | CASTPGDHYGYTF | TGTGCCAGTACCCCCGGGGACCACTATGGCTACACCTTC
TRBJ1-2 | TRBD1 | NA | TRBV6-5 | CASSYSEHRGLYGYTF | TGTGCCAGCAGTTATTCGGAGCACAGGGGGCTCTATGGCTACACCTTC
TRBJ2-5 | TRBD1 | NA | TRBV2 | CASSQTGTALQETQYF | TGTGCCAGCAGCCAAACCGGGACAGCCCTCCAAGAGACCCAGTACTTC
TRBJ2-5 | NA | NA | TRBV7-2 | CASSEMGLQETQYF | TGTGCCAGCAGCGAAATGGGGTTACAAGAGACCCAGTACTTC
TRBJ2-7 | TRBD1 | NA | TRBV18 | CASSPGQGTGALYEQYF | TGTGCCAGCTCACCGGGGCAGGGGACAGGGGCCCTCTACGAGCAGTACTTC
TRBJ1-1 | NA | NA | TRBV2 | CASSFLTNTEAFF | TGTGCCAGCAGCTTTCTTACGAACACTGAAGCTTTCTTT
TRBJ1-2 | TRBD1 | NA | TRBV5-4 | CASSDPPGQGIYGYTF | TGTGCCAGCAGCGACCCTCCGGGACAGGGTATCTATGGCTACACCTTC
TRBJ1-2 | TRBD1 | NA | TRBV19 | CASSPDRTYGYTF | TGTGCCAGTAGTCCGGACAGGACCTATGGCTACACCTTC
TRBJ1-1 | NA | NA | TRBV9 | CASSVLSTSTEAFF | TGTGCCAGCAGCGTATTATCTACATCGACTGAAGCTTTCTTT
TRBJ2-6 | TRBD1 | NA | TRBV7-2 | CASSPGQGALGANVLTF | TGTGCCAGCAGCCCCGGACAGGGGGCTCTGGGGGCCAACGTCCTGACTTTC
TRBJ2-4 | TRBD1 | once | TRBV6-5 | CASSYSVTGELVEYF | TGTGCCAGCAGTTACTCGGTGACAGGGGAGTTGGTTGAGTACTTC
TRBJ2-7 | NA | NA | TRBV6-5 | CASRRVGSSYEQYF | TGTGCCAGCCGACGGGTGGGGAGCTCCTACGAGCAGTACTTC
TRBJ1-1 | NA | NA | TRBV2 | CASRTGSFEAFF | TGTGCCAGCAGAACAGGGTCCTTTGAAGCTTTCTTT
TRBJ2-3 | NA | NA | TRBV19 | CASSMGRFNPDTQYF | TGTGCCAGTAGTATGGGTCGGTTCAATCCAGATACGCAGTATTTT
TRBJ2-5 | TRBD2 | NA | TRBV7-2 | CASSLGRSGGTAETQYF | TGTGCCAGCAGCTTAGGACGTAGCGGGGGAACGGCTGAGACCCAGTACTTC
TRBJ1-2 | NA | once | TRBV7-2 | CASSLSDNPNYGYTF | TGTGCCAGCAGCTTGTCAGACAATCCCAACTATGGCTACACCTTC
TRBJ2-7 | TRBD1 | NA | TRBV5-1 | CASSLAGTGPYEQYF | TGCGCCAGCAGCCTCGCCGGGACAGGCCCCTACGAGCAGTACTTC
TRBJ1-1 | NA | NA | TRBV7-6 | CASSLGGGGTEAFF | TGTGCCAGCAGCTTAGGAGGGGGTGGCACTGAAGCTTTCTTT
TRBJ1-6 | NA | NA | TRBV5-1 | CASSFGPGYNSPLHF | TGCGCCAGCAGCTTTGGACCTGGCTATAATTCACCCCTCCACTTT
TRBJ2-5 | NA | few | TRBV6-2/TRBV6-3 | CASSYYPKWGAVQTQYF | TGTGCCAGCAGTTACTACCCGAAGTGGGGGGCCGTCCAGACCCAGTACTTC
TRBJ2-1 | TRBD1 | NA | TRBV27 | CASSSQGQGGVNEQFF | TGTGCCAGCAGTTCACAGGGACAGGGTGGGGTTAATGAGCAGTTCTTC
TRBJ1-2 | NA | NA | TRBV2 | CASSAGYGYTF | TGTGCCAGCAGTGCCGGATATGGCTACACCTTC
TRBJ2-1 | TRBD1 | NA | TRBV7-2 | CASRPAGQGEINEQFF | TGTGCCAGCAGACCAGCGGGACAGGGTGAAATTAATGAGCAGTTCTTC
TRBJ2-5 | NA | NA | TRBV27 | CASSSLGPVETQYF | TGTGCCAGCAGTTCCTTGGGACCCGTAGAGACCCAGTACTTC
TRBJ2-2 | TRBD1 | NA | TRBV11-3 | CASSSGQDITGELFF | TGTGCCAGCAGCTCTGGACAGGATATCACCGGGGAGCTGTTTTTT
TRBJ2-3 | TRBD2 | NA | TRBV5-1 | CASSLGGQRGGRADTQYF | TGCGCCAGCAGCTTGGGCGGTCAGCGGGGGGGCCGGGCAGATACGCAGTATTTT